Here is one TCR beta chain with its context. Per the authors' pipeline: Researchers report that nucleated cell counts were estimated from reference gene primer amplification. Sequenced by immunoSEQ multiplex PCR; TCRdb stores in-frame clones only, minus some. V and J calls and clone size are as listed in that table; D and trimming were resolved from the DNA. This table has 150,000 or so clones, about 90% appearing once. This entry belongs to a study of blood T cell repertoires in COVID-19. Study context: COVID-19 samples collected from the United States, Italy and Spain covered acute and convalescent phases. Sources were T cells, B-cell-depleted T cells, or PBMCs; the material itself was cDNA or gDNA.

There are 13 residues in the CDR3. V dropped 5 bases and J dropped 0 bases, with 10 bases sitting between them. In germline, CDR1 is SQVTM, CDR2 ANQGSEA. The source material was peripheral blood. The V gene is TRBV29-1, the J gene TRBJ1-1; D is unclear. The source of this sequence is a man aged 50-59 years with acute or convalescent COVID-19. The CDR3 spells CSVFGRMNTEAFF. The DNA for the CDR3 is TGCAGCGTTTTTGGGAGGATGAACACTGAAGCTTTCTTT.